This T cell receptor (beta chain) was sequenced for a study of T cell clonotyping in hematopoietic cell transplantation (dated by TCRdb to about 2021). With respect to the entire study: A total of 120 to 150 blood samples were gathered in the study from 30 to 35 consecutive transplant recipients along with their related donors. Patients were recruited between September 2015 and January 2017 and followed until late 2020 or death.

This clone turned up a few times. Its binding antigen is unknown. No per-base quality is available; no much larger clone lies one base away. What this sample's time point label stands for: 180 days after allo-HCT. Blood from recipients was drawn roughly 28 days before transplant, then again at days 30, 100 and 180 after transplant. Nuclei Lysis Solution was used to extract genomic DNA from fresh or cryopreserved unfractionated peripheral blood mononuclear cells. With the immunoSEQ assay, which is a bias-controlled multiplex PCR relying on V- and J-specific primers, TCR beta CDR3 regions were amplified from genomic DNA. In a second PCR step, a proprietary barcode and Illumina adapter sequences were attached to the CDR3 amplicons. CDR3 libraries were sequenced on an Illumina MiSeq instrument. The paper's processing steps were these. immunoSEQ Analyzer 3.0 was used for export and quality control, with R Bioconductor and Immunarch used for downstream analyses. Only productive rearrangements in the normalized downsampled data set were used to calculate repertoire metrics. In the normalized cohort, clonotypes with more than 5 templates were defined as pathologically expanded. The Inverse Simpson Index served as the measure of repertoire diversity. To capture all clonotypes, the CMV-specificity analyses were run on the non-normalized data set. TCRdb provides this immuneACCESS table in a form limited to in-frame rearrangements. Some clones are lacking; in checked studies, under half of them reflect an unresolved V gene, and why the rest are absent is not known. Clonal size and the V and J genes are those of that table, whereas D and trimming came from the DNA. Counted in this sample were some 9,400 clones; 75% to 80% of them appeared once. The ten top clones hold roughly 15% of the sample.

The paper's findings and limits, for the study overall: Recipient TCR diversity fell after transplant, with pathologically expanded clonotypes rising progressively from day 30 to day 180. Overlap with donor repertoires was found for only a small fraction of recipient repertoires, with over 95% found to appear de novo at the given depth. Broader posttransplant TCR repertoire diversity was predicted by donor and pretransplant recipient Inverse Simpson Index values. The sample size was limited and the cells went unsorted, which meant the CD4 and CD8 repertoire contributions could not be told apart.

For CDR1 and CDR2, the germline V gene lists SGHTA and FQGTGA. Relative to germline, V is 2 bases shorter and J is 6 bases shorter, with 13 bases between their ends. The CDR3, cysteine through phenylalanine, is 14 amino acids long. Only the CDR3 DNA is retained, 42 bases long and in frame from the first base. The rearrangement joined TRBV7-3 to TRBJ1-2; the D segment could be TRBD1, given 6 matching bases. This specimen consisted of PBMCs, obtained 180 days after allogeneic stem cell transplant. This TCR came from a male patient aged 35-50 years who had an allogeneic stem cell transplant from a related donor, so the T cells may come from the graft donor. Some clones in this sample may be carry-over from other donors' samples. The CDR3 has the sequence CASSLYRVRDGYTF. The DNA is as follows: TGTGCCAGCAGCTTATACAGGGTTCGAGATGGCTACACCTTC.